A single sample gave rise to the 28 T cell receptor beta chains below, sequenced in a study of blood T cells in healthy people across ages. A J-beta primer mix and a sample-barcoded 5' primer were used in a second PCR of roughly 7 to 12 cycles. Each CDR3 protein is one row after TCRdb ran MiXCR on the 5' RACE reads. Found here are about 1 million distinct CDR3 sequences, 45% of them singletons; the top ten hold under 20%. The source material was blood. The receptors were sampled from a woman aged 55 to 70 in good health.

This chain connects TRBV3-1 to TRBJ2-5; D might be TRBD1 or TRBD2, each matching 5 bases. In germline, CDR1 is LGHDT, CDR2 YNNKEL (reference sequence). V dropped 0 bases and J dropped 5 bases, with 13 bases sitting between them. The CDR3 spans 15 residues. CDR3 sequence reads: CASSQDEIEGETQYF. The CDR3 nucleotides are TGTGCCAGCAGCCAAGATGAGATAGAGGGGGAGACCCAGTACTTC.

This chain connects TRBV11-3 to TRBJ2-4; TRBD1 or TRBD2 may be the D gene (6 bases each). The DNA matches TRBJ2-7 better at its end, which makes the J call doubtful. The CDR3 spans 16 residues. Germline lookup yields CDR1 SGHNT and CDR2 YENEEA. CDR3 loop: CASSPSQGGRFHEQYF. The CDR3 DNA is TGTGCCAGCAGCCCCTCCCAAGGGGGGCGCTTCCACGAGCAGTACTTC.

This chain connects TRBV5-1 to TRBJ2-1; D not certain. Trimming removed 3 bases from V and 6 bases from J, with 16 bases in between. From germline, CDR1 is SGHRS and CDR2 YFSETQ. This CDR3 has 15 amino acids. The CDR3 DNA reads TGCGCCAGCAGCTGGGTAGGGTTGTTAGGCAATGAGCAGTTCTTC. Residues: CASSWVGLLGNEQFF.

V is TRBV9 and J is TRBJ2-1; 10 bases are shared with TRBD2. The CDR3 totals 17 residues. Germline loops: CDR1 SGDLS, CDR2 YYNGEE. The junction had 8 bases not matched to a gene; V was cut back by 5 bases and J by 0 bases. CDR3 bases: TGTGCCAGCAGTTCTAGCGGGAGCGCCATCTCCTACAATGAGCAGTTCTTC. It encodes CASSSSGSAISYNEQFF.

The chain is built from TRBV11-2 and TRBJ2-5; D perhaps matches TRBD2 (5 bases). The J call could be wrong; TRBJ2-7 is a better fit for the DNA end. Germline V lookup: CDR1 SGHAT, CDR2 FQNNGV. The length of the CDR3 is 14 residues. The CDR3 region has the DNA TGTGCCAGCAGCTTGAAATGGTTAACTAGCGAGCAGTACTTC. Translation: CASSLKWLTSEQYF.

The chain joins TRBV20-1 to TRBJ2-1; no clear D. Trimming cost V 3 bases and J 3 bases, with 15 bases left between them. The germline gives CDR1 DFQATT, CDR2 SNEGSKA (reference sequence). This CDR3 comprises 15 residues. As DNA, the CDR3 is TGCAGTGCTAGGGTCCCAGGACCGGTCTACAATGAGCAGTTCTTC. Its translation: CSARVPGPVYNEQFF.

The chain couples TRBV12-3 or TRBV12-4 to TRBJ2-4, with D perhaps TRBD1 or TRBD2 (5 bases each). Trimming took 6 bases from V and 0 from J, leaving 12 bases between them. The CDR3 totals 15 residues. The CDR3 protein is CASRGWGTAKNIQYF. In nucleotides, the CDR3 is TGTGCCAGCAGGGGCTGGGGGACAGCCAAAAACATTCAGTACTTC.

This clonotype was detected ten times or more. One end of the junction fails to match germline, which may point to a read error. J is TRBJ2-7 and V is TRBV7-9; tentatively, D is TRBD1 or TRBD2 (5 bases each). This CDR3 region has 16 residues. Germline V lookup: CDR1 SEHNR, CDR2 FQNEAQ (reference sequence). The DNA for the CDR3 is TGCGCCAGCAGCTTGGCCGGGACGGCAAGCTCCTACGAGCAGTACTTC. Translated: CASSLAGTASSYEQYF.

This clonotype was detected ten times or more. The rearrangement joins TRBV7-2 to TRBJ1-5; TRBD1 agrees at 9 bases. V trimming: 5 bases; J trimming: 7 bases; junction bases outside the gene matches: 6. The CDR3 is 14 amino acids. The germline CDR1 and CDR2 sequences are SGHTA and FQGNSA. CDR3 amino acids: CASSPGQGGQPQHF. The CDR3 region has the DNA TGTGCCAGCAGCCCGGGACAGGGAGGACAGCCCCAGCATTTT.

The chain carries TRBV6-6 and TRBJ2-7, with 10 bases aligning to TRBD2. V was clipped by 5 bases and J by 3 bases; unmatched bases: 10. The CDR3 is 16 amino acids. Germline assignment: CDR1 MNHNY and CDR2 SVGAGI (reference sequence). This chain's CDR3 is CASSPHKREGLYEQYF. The CDR3 DNA is TGTGCCAGCAGTCCGCATAAGCGGGAGGGCCTCTACGAGCAGTACTTC.

The chain combines TRBV30 with TRBJ1-4, with 7 bases matching TRBD1. Germline assignment: CDR1 GTSNPN and CDR2 SVGIG (reference sequence). The CDR3 loop spans 12 amino acids. Trimming removed 2 bases from V and 16 bases from J; junction bases left unmatched: 10. The CDR3 spells CAWSKLRDSPFF. The CDR3 nucleotides are TGTGCCTGGAGTAAACTCAGGGACAGTCCGTTTTTT.

The chain carries TRBV6-1 and TRBJ1-2, with D possibly matching TRBD1 (6 bases). Germline loops: CDR1 MNHNS, CDR2 SASEGT. The CDR3 sequence is 12 residues long. Trimming removed 8 bases from V and 8 bases from J, with 15 bases in between. CDR3 nucleotide sequence: TGTGCCAGCCAGGGGCCCGGTGCGGGCTACACCTTC. This sequence encodes CASQGPGAGYTF.

The count of this clonotype is one. The chain carries TRBV3-1 and TRBJ2-4; TRBD2 matches at 10 bases. The J call may be mistaken, given a closer DNA end match to TRBJ2-5. Germline V gene lookup returns CDR1 LGHDT and CDR2 YNNKEL (reference sequence). This CDR3 is built from 16 residues. CDR3 bases: TGTGCCAGCAGCCAAGATCGGCTAGCGGGAGTTGAGACCCAGTACTTC. Translating gives CASSQDRLAGVETQYF.

V usage is TRBV4-2 and J usage is TRBJ2-1; 7 bases are a match to TRBD2. The germline CDR1 and CDR2 sequences are LGHNA and YNFKEQ. The CDR3 has 17 amino acids. With V trimmed by 4 bases and J by 4 bases, 13 bases remained unmatched. For the CDR3, the DNA is TGTGCCAGCAGCCTCACGGCATTAGCGGGCGGGTACAATGAGCAGTTCTTC. Its protein is CASSLTALAGGYNEQFF.

The count of this clonotype is one. V is TRBV4-1 and J is TRBJ1-6; D call uncertain. The CDR3 runs to 16 residues. Trimming left V 1 base short and J 8 bases short, with 15 bases between. CDR1 is MGHRA, CDR2 YSYEKL, per germline. The CDR3 DNA reads TGCGCCAGCAGCCAAGCACCGGACTTGGGGTATTCACCCCTCCACTTT. Translation: CASSQAPDLGYSPLHF.

V is TRBV7-2 and J is TRBJ1-5; D not certain. V gave up 3 bases and J gave up 11 bases, with 8 bases separating them. The CDR3 runs 11 residues. Germline V gene lookup returns CDR1 SGHTA and CDR2 FQGNSA. DNA of the CDR3: TGTGCCAGCAGCTTTGGTGGAGCCCAGCATTTT. This translates into CASSFGGAQHF.

V usage is TRBV7-9 and J usage is TRBJ1-6; no clear D. In germline, CDR1 is SEHNR, CDR2 FQNEAQ (reference sequence). The CDR3 totals 13 residues. Between the trimmed V and J ends, which lost 2 bases and 4 bases, there was a span of 3 bases. CDR3 bases: TGTGCCAGCAGCTTACCTTATAATTCACCCCTCCACTTT. It codes for CASSLPYNSPLHF.

The chain employs TRBV27 and TRBJ1-2; D not resolved. The CDR3 covers 15 residues. The V and J ends lost 0 bases and 6 bases respectively, with 14 bases between them. Germline CDR1 is MNHEY and CDR2 is SMNVEV (reference sequence). The CDR3 is CASSLSFQPLDGYTF. The CDR3 nucleotides read TGTGCCAGCAGTTTATCGTTCCAGCCCTTGGATGGCTACACCTTC.

The chain links TRBV27 to TRBJ1-2; the D gene is possibly TRBD1 (6 bases). Trimming cost V 10 bases and J 6 bases, with 15 bases left between them. The V gene's germline CDR1 is MNHEY and CDR2 SMNVEV (reference sequence). This CDR3 is 12 amino acids long. Here the CDR3 DNA reads TGTGCCACCCGGGGGGGCACCAATGGCTACACCTTC. It specifies CATRGGTNGYTF.

This rearrangement joins TRBV12-3 or TRBV12-4 to TRBJ1-5, with a possible D match to TRBD1 (6 bases). The CDR3 extends over 14 amino acids. V gave up 6 bases and J gave up 5 bases, with 14 bases separating them. The CDR3 DNA follows: TGTGCCAGCAGCTCTGACAGGATAGATCAGCCCCAGCATTTT. Its translation is CASSSDRIDQPQHF.

V usage is TRBV4-1 and J usage is TRBJ2-5; a weak D match, TRBD2 (6 bases). V lost 3 bases to trimming and J lost 11 bases, with 22 bases between them. The CDR3 runs to 15 residues. Germline V gene lookup returns CDR1 MGHRA and CDR2 YSYEKL. The CDR3 here is CASSQITGLSSVQYF. The CDR3 DNA reads TGCGCCAGCAGCCAGATTACGGGACTCTCCAGTGTGCAGTACTTC.

A few counts support this clonotype. The rearrangement uses TRBV29-1 and TRBJ1-1; D ambiguous. V gave up 7 bases and J gave up 0 bases, with 9 bases separating them. The germline CDR1 and CDR2 sequences are SQVTM and ANQGSEA. This CDR3 is built from 12 residues. The CDR3 here is CSGVQVNTEAFF. CDR3 DNA sequence: TGCAGCGGGGTCCAGGTGAACACTGAAGCTTTCTTT.

This clonotype was seen only a few times. The chain couples TRBV20-1 to TRBJ2-1, with 10 positions matching TRBD2. V lost 5 bases and J lost 4; bases outside the gene matches: 8. This CDR3 has 15 residues. Germline V gene sequence: CDR1 DFQATT, CDR2 SNEGSKA (reference sequence). DNA for the CDR3: TGCAGTGCTGCTCGACTAGCGGGCAGGTACAATGAGCAGTTCTTC. The encoded protein is CSAARLAGRYNEQFF.

V is TRBV5-1 and J is TRBJ2-2; no clear D. The CDR3 covers 13 residues. V was clipped by 3 bases and J by 4 bases, with 7 bases between them. CDR1 SGHRS and CDR2 YFSETQ come from the germline V gene. The CDR3 sequence is CASSSSPTGELFF. The CDR3 region has the DNA TGCGCCAGCAGCTCGTCCCCCACCGGGGAGCTGTTTTTT.

This clonotype has just a few counts. This chain joins TRBV4-1 and TRBJ2-1; D may correspond to TRBD1 or TRBD2 (5 bases each). The J call may not be correct, given that the DNA end is closer to TRBJ2-7. This CDR3 region has 15 residues. CDR1 and CDR2 (germline): MGHRA, YSYEKL. This chain's CDR3 is CASSQEPGANNEQYF. As DNA, the CDR3 is TGCGCCAGCAGCCAGGAGCCCGGGGCAAACAATGAGCAGTACTTC.

The sample holds a few counts of this clonotype. This rearrangement joins TRBV20-1 to TRBJ2-7, with 8 bases aligning to TRBD2. Germline V gene data show CDR1 as DFQATT and CDR2 as SNEGSKA (reference sequence). The V segment lost 6 bases and the J segment 0 bases; nucleotides outside the gene matches: 4. This CDR3 spans 13 amino acids. The CDR3 loop is CSASGRNSYEQYF. The CDR3 DNA is TGCAGTGCAAGCGGGAGAAACTCCTACGAGCAGTACTTC.

J is TRBJ2-3 and V is TRBV5-4; 8 bases agree with TRBD2. In germline, CDR1 is SGHNT, CDR2 YYREEE (reference sequence). This CDR3 comprises 14 residues. The trim removed 4 bases at V and 8 bases at J, leaving 9 bases unmatched. The CDR3, as DNA: TGTGCCAGCAGCGTGCCTTCGGGAGGGGGTACGCAGTATTTT. This translates into CASSVPSGGGTQYF.

The chain joins TRBV5-1 to TRBJ2-5; 7 nucleotides match TRBD2. The CDR3 consists of 15 residues. With 4 bases clipped from V and 11 bases from J, the junction kept 17 bases outside the gene matches. Germline V CDR1 and CDR2: SGHRS, YFSETQ. The CDR3 DNA sequence: TGCGCCAGCAGCCCCAAGGGAGGGGCCACCAATGAGCAGTACTTC. Translation gives CASSPKGGATNEQYF.